A single sample is the source of the 22 T cell receptor beta chains below, sequenced in a study of blood T cell repertoires in COVID-19 (dated by TCRdb to 2018 to 2020). Libraries came from the immunoSEQ multiplex PCR assay. The table comes from immuneACCESS by way of TCRdb, which keeps in-frame sequences with V and J called. Part of the clones is missing from these tables; in studies checked, under half for an unresolved V gene and the rest for unknown reasons. The sample data list under 150,000 clones, and around four fifths of these were observed just once. Roughly 10% of the sample rests with the top ten. The specimen sequenced was peripheral blood. The source is a man aged 40-55 years with active or convalescent COVID-19.

V and J are TRBV7-8 and TRBJ2-5; D perhaps matches TRBD1 (6 bases). The V gene's germline CDR1 is SGHVS and CDR2 FQNEAQ. The V end lost 3 bases, the J end lost 1 base, and 12 bases lay between the germline ends. CDR3 length: 15 amino acids. CDR3 coding DNA: TGTGCCAGCAGCTTTTGGGGGCCGGGCCAAGAGACCCAGTACTTC. This codes for CASSFWGPGQETQYF.

The gene calls are TRBV7-2 and TRBJ2-1; TRBD2 agrees at 8 bases. This CDR3 is 15 amino acids long. V lost 5 bases and J lost 6; bases outside the gene matches: 9. The V gene's germline CDR1 is SGHTA and CDR2 FQGNSA. CDR3: CASSPPTGGPNEQFF. CDR3 DNA sequence: TGTGCCAGCAGCCCCCCGACGGGGGGGCCCAATGAGCAGTTCTTC. Based on the CDR3 plus reference TRBV7-2 and TRBJ2-1, the full variable domain is GAGVSQSPSNKVTEKGKDVELRCDPISGHTALYWYRQSLGQGLEFLIYFQGNSAPDKSGLPSDRFSAERTGGSVSTLTIQRTQQEDSAVYLCASSPPTGGPNEQFFGPGTRLTVL.

This clone was picked up one time. V is TRBV6-5 and J is TRBJ1-2; D may be TRBD1 (6 bases). Germline V lookup: CDR1 MNHEY, CDR2 SVGAGI. The V end lost 8 bases, the J end lost 4 bases, and 14 bases lay between the germline ends. The CDR3 is 13 residues long. The DNA for the CDR3 is TGTGCCAGCCAGGGGTTTACGGCCTATGGCTACACCTTC. This sequence encodes CASQGFTAYGYTF.

The chain joins TRBV4-2 to TRBJ2-7, with 11 bases that match TRBD1. CDR1 is LGHNA and CDR2 is YNFKEQ in the germline V gene. The trim removed 1 base at V and 4 bases at J, leaving 12 bases unmatched. CDR3 length: 18 residues. In DNA, the CDR3 is TGTGCCAGCAGCCAAGTTTGGCCTTCGGACAGGGGGCAATACGAGCAGTACTTC. Protein: CASSQVWPSDRGQYEQYF.

The chain has TRBV10-3 and TRBJ2-1; 10 bases line up with TRBD1. The germline V gene has CDR1 ENHRY and CDR2 SYGVKD. The CDR3 has 13 residues. After removal of 3 bases from V and 9 bases from J, the junction contained 2 bases not matched to a gene. The CDR3 spells CAISDRTGGEQFF. The CDR3 DNA reads as TGTGCCATCAGTGACCGGACAGGGGGTGAGCAGTTCTTC.

The rearrangement uses TRBV7-9 and TRBJ2-1, with 7 bases lining up with TRBD2. This CDR3 has 14 residues. The junction had 10 bases not matched to a gene; V was cut back by 7 bases and J by 7 bases. Germline V gene sequence: CDR1 SEHNR, CDR2 FQNEAQ (reference sequence). The CDR3 protein is CASKTQAGSNEQFF. Written as DNA, the CDR3 is TGTGCCAGCAAGACTCAAGCGGGGTCAAATGAGCAGTTCTTC.

This clone occurred once. This sequence joins TRBV7-9 and TRBJ2-2; D is uncertain. Germline loops: CDR1 SEHNR, CDR2 FQNEAQ (reference sequence). This CDR3 has 15 amino acids. Trimming removed 3 bases from V and 0 bases from J, with 8 bases in between. CDR3 protein: CASSFVGSNTGELFF. The CDR3 bases are TGTGCCAGCAGCTTTGTCGGTTCGAACACCGGGGAGCTGTTTTTT.

The J gene is TRBJ2-2, the V gene TRBV7-9, with D possibly TRBD1 on 5 matching bases. The CDR3 totals 13 residues. V dropped 7 bases and J dropped 1 base, with 7 bases sitting between them. Germline lookup yields CDR1 SEHNR and CDR2 FQNEAQ (reference sequence). CDR3 in DNA: TGTGCCAGCAAACAGGAGAACACCGGGGAGCTGTTTTTT. It translates to CASKQENTGELFF.

The chain recombines TRBV9 with TRBJ2-7; D is possibly TRBD1 (6 bases). Trimming removed 4 bases at V and 3 bases at J, with 11 bases between. The CDR3 has 13 amino acids. Germline CDR1 and CDR2: SGDLS and YYNGEE. CDR3 residues: CASSSGQIYEQYF. The CDR3 region has the DNA TGTGCCAGCAGCTCCGGACAGATCTACGAGCAGTACTTC.

The rearrangement links TRBV30 to TRBJ1-5; TRBD1 agrees at 8 bases. The CDR3 covers 15 residues. Germline values: CDR1 GTSNPN, CDR2 SVGIG (reference sequence). V lost 2 bases, J lost 3 bases, and 6 bases stayed unmatched. DNA of the CDR3: TGTGCCTGGAGTCAGGGGGCCTTGATCAATCAGCCCCAGCATTTT. Protein product: CAWSQGALINQPQHF.

The chain has TRBV6-5 and TRBJ1-1; D may be TRBD1 (5 bases). This CDR3 is built from 14 residues. Germline CDR1 and CDR2: MNHEY and SVGAGI. The germline V and J ends were trimmed by 4 bases and 0 bases, with 9 bases remaining between them. CDR3 sequence reads: CASSSRQMNTEAFF. The CDR3 DNA reads TGTGCCAGCAGTTCCCGACAGATGAACACTGAAGCTTTCTTT.

V gene TRBV27 combines with J gene TRBJ1-3, with unresolved D. Germline CDR1 is MNHEY and CDR2 is SMNVEV (reference sequence). The length of the CDR3 is 13 residues. V lost 2 bases to trimming and J lost 3 bases, with 5 bases between them. The DNA for the CDR3 is TGTGCCAGCAGTTTAACCAGTGGAAACACCATATATTTT. Its translation: CASSLTSGNTIYF.

The table lists this clone with a few counts. V gene TRBV19 combines with J gene TRBJ2-2, with 11 bases matching TRBD1. The CDR3 is 15 amino acids. The trim removed 4 bases at V and 7 bases at J, leaving 5 bases unmatched. Germline assignment: CDR1 LNHDA and CDR2 SQIVND (reference sequence). CDR3 loop: CASSTGQGGVGELFF. CDR3 nucleotide sequence: TGTGCCAGTAGTACGGGACAGGGGGGTGTCGGGGAGCTGTTTTTT.

This clone has only one observation. The CDR3: CASSVGTGAETQYF. The CDR3 coding sequence is TGTGCCAGCAGCGTAGGGACAGGGGCAGAGACCCAGTACTTC. This rearrangement joins TRBV9 to TRBJ2-5; 9 bases fit TRBD1. Trimming took 0 bases from V and 4 from J; bases not matched to a gene: 1. This CDR3 spans 14 amino acids. Germline V lookup: CDR1 SGDLS, CDR2 YYNGEE.

The chain uses TRBV19 and TRBJ2-2; 8 nucleotides align to TRBD1. Trimming cost V 6 bases and J 1 base; bases outside gene matches: 10. The CDR3 has 17 residues. The germline CDR1 and CDR2 sequences are LNHDA and SQIVND (reference sequence). The CDR3 DNA reads TGTGCCAGTAGCAGGGGGGCGACAGGGGTGAACACCGGGGAGCTGTTTTTT. Its protein is CASSRGATGVNTGELFF.

This sequence joins TRBV19 and TRBJ1-1; maybe TRBD1 (5 bases). The V end was cut by 1 base, the J end by 7 bases, with 13 bases between. The CDR3 contains 14 residues. Germline V gene data show CDR1 as LNHDA and CDR2 as SQIVND (reference sequence). This CDR3 reads CASSIVSQGYEAFF. The CDR3 DNA reads TGTGCCAGTAGTATAGTTAGCCAGGGATATGAAGCTTTCTTT.

The CDR3 nucleotides are TGTGCCAGCAGTGGGGGACAGGGGTCTCGCAATCAGCCCCAGCATTTT. The encoded protein is CASSGGQGSRNQPQHF. This chain connects TRBV2 to TRBJ1-5; 10 bases line up with TRBD1. This CDR3 contains 16 residues. From germline, CDR1 is SNHLY and CDR2 FYNNEI. Losses at the gene ends were 4 bases for V and 2 bases for J; bases not matched to a gene: 5. Using reference TRBV2 and TRBJ1-5 for the parts outside the CDR3, the full variable domain is EPEVTQTPSHQVTQMGQEVILRCVPISNHLYFYWYRQILGQKVEFLVSFYNNEISEKSEIFDDQFSVERPDGSNFTLKIRSTKLEDSAMYFCASSGGQGSRNQPQHFGDGTRLSIL.

The gene calls are TRBV27 and TRBJ2-1, with 13 nucleotides matching TRBD2. CDR3 length: 16 residues. J was trimmed by 4 bases and V by 6 bases; bases with no gene match: 6. The germline CDR1 and CDR2 sequences are MNHEY and SMNVEV (reference sequence). The CDR3, as DNA: TGTGCCAGCAGCCGCGGGACTAGCGGGGCTTACAATGAGCAGTTCTTC. Translation gives CASSRGTSGAYNEQFF.

In this sample, this clone turned up a few times. The CDR3 DNA sequence: TGTGCCAGCAACTCCGGACAGGGTTACTTCTCTGGAAACACCATATATTTT. Protein product: CASNSGQGYFSGNTIYF. The rearrangement uses TRBV2 and TRBJ1-3, with TRBD1 identical over 8 bases. J gave up 0 bases and V 7 bases, and 11 bases lay outside the gene matches. Germline CDR1 SNHLY, CDR2 FYNNEI. This CDR3 spans 17 amino acids. The entire variable domain, with the rest obtained from reference TRBV2 and TRBJ1-3, is as follows: EPEVTQTPSHQVTQMGQEVILRCVPISNHLYFYWYRQILGQKVEFLVSFYNNEISEKSEIFDDQFSVERPDGSNFTLKIRSTKLEDSAMYFCASNSGQGYFSGNTIYFGEGSWLTVV.

The gene calls are TRBV9 and TRBJ1-1; 9 bases fit TRBD1. CDR3 length equals 16 residues. V lost 3 bases to trimming and J lost 0 bases; unmatched junction nucleotides: 6. The germline CDR1 and CDR2 sequences are SGDLS and YYNGEE. CDR3 in amino acids: CASSGRQGVLNTEAFF. The CDR3 coding sequence is TGTGCCAGCAGCGGAAGACAGGGGGTCCTGAACACTGAAGCTTTCTTT.

The chain uses TRBV7-9 and TRBJ2-7, with 9 bases that match TRBD2. Trimming removed 6 bases from V and 2 bases from J; junction bases left unmatched: 11. This CDR3 is 16 amino acids long. Germline V gene sequence: CDR1 SEHNR, CDR2 FQNEAQ (reference sequence). CDR3 sequence reads: CASRRSGGEITYEQYF. DNA for the CDR3: TGTGCCAGCAGACGTAGCGGGGGCGAAATTACCTACGAGCAGTACTTC.

The chain recombines TRBV4-3 with TRBJ2-6; TRBD2 aligns across 10 bases. After removal of 0 bases from V and 0 bases from J, the junction contained 5 bases not matched to a gene. The length of the CDR3 is 19 residues. The germline CDR1 and CDR2 sequences are LGHNA and YSLEER. The CDR3 protein is CASSQEGSGGFSGANVLTF. CDR3 DNA: TGCGCCAGCAGCCAAGAGGGTAGCGGGGGGTTCTCTGGGGCCAACGTCCTGACTTTC.